One sample yielded the 4 T cell receptor beta chains listed below, sequenced in a study of Tregs in tolerant kidney transplant recipients. Clones were sequenced by immunoSEQ multiplex PCR, and TCRdb holds only the in-frame ones, with some missing. The table counts 30,000 or so clones; about an eighth lies in the top ten. Sequences were derived from CD8+ T cells from blood, sampled before the transplant. The source is a human donor who received a combined kidney and bone marrow transplant.

Comments on this clone: The read ends 3 residues shy of where the CDR3 ends; the end is completed using the germline J gene. The chain is built from TRBV29-1 and TRBJ2-5, with D maybe TRBD1 (5 bases). V lost 3 bases and J lost 1, with 9 bases in between. There are 13 residues in the CDR3. The germline gives CDR1 SQVTM, CDR2 ANQGSEA. The DNA read from the CDR3 is TGCAGCGTTGATTCCCAGGGCCAAGAGACC. Residues: CSVDSQGQET. The whole CDR3 protein is CSVDSQGQETQYF.

The CDR3 is CASSIDGGSKSEQYF. CDR3 bases read: TGTGCCAGTAGTATAGACGGCGGGAGTAAGAGCGAG. V and J are TRBV19 and TRBJ2-7; 7 bases fit TRBD2. The read falls 3 residues short of the CDR3 end, and the missing part is taken from the germline J gene. CDR1 and CDR2 from the germline V gene are LNHDA and SQIVND (reference sequence). J was trimmed by 6 bases and V by 0 bases; bases with no gene match: 8. This CDR3 contains 15 residues.

As to this clone: The read gets to within 3 residues of the CDR3 end, and the germline J gene fills in the rest. This chain connects TRBV19 to TRBJ1-2; possibly TRBD1 for D (5 bases). CDR1 LNHDA and CDR2 SQIVND come from the germline V gene (reference sequence). CDR3 length: 13 amino acids. Partial CDR3 DNA: TGTGCCAGTAGGACCGACAGTCCTTTGGGC. Amino acid sequence: CASRTDSPLG. The whole CDR3 sequence reads CASRTDSPLGYTF.

Comments on this clone: The read halts 3 residues ahead of the CDR3 end, with the missing end drawn from the germline J gene. This chain joins TRBV28 and TRBJ2-3, with TRBD2 matching 7 bases. Per the germline V gene, CDR1 is MDHEN and CDR2 is SYDVKM. CDR3 length: 15 amino acids. V lost 10 bases, J lost 2 bases, and 12 bases stayed unmatched. The CDR3 reads CAISTGEGYTDTQYF. CDR3 bases read: TGTGCCATATCGACGGGGGAGGGATACACAGATACG.